The TCR beta chain under discussion was sequenced for a study of OX40 agonist ivuxolimab in advanced cancers. Background on the whole study: Ivuxolimab, which targeted the costimulatory receptor OX40 (CD134), was an agonistic, fully human IgG2 monoclonal antibody. Intravenous ivuxolimab was administered to patients every 2 weeks at six dose levels: 0.01, 0.1, 0.3, 1.5, 3 and 10 mg/kg. Of the roughly 53 patients in dose escalation, around 19 had hepatocellular carcinoma, about 15 had melanoma, 9 had renal cell carcinoma and 9 had head and neck cancer. A male proportion of roughly 80% and a mean age of roughly 55 years, ranging from roughly 23 to 79, were recorded for the dose-escalation cohort. Patients were allowed to have had prior anti-PD-1, anti-PD-L1 or anti-CTLA-4 therapy, and more than 35% of the dose-escalation patients had been treated with checkpoint inhibitors. Partial responses occurred in three dose-escalation patients: two with cutaneous melanoma and one with hepatocellular carcinoma. The point of sequencing TCRbeta in the periphery was to test whether ivuxolimab changed TCR sequence diversity and drove clonal T-cell expansion. The paper covers the monotherapy dose-escalation part of the phase I ivuxolimab trial, which included N of about 50 patients. Here is what the overall study found, with its caveats: In the 0.1-3.0 mg/kg groups, partial responders had among the lowest normalized peripheral clonal expansion, particularly in CD8+ T cells. On average, CD8+ T cells showed more expanded clones than CD4+ T cells after ivuxolimab. At doses of 0.1 to 3.0 mg/kg, clonal expansion of both CD4+ and CD8+ T cells in blood was seen between baseline and week 6. The antigen specificity of the peripheral T cells that underwent clonal expansion was not determined. Low levels of normalized T-cell clonal expansion were also seen in some patients who did not respond.

The CDR3 numbers 16 residues from cysteine through phenylalanine. Only the CDR3 DNA stays, 48 bases, in frame from base 1. The germline V gene specifies SNHLY as CDR1 and FYNNEI as CDR2. V sheds 2 bases and J sheds 8 bases, leaving 16 bases between their ends. Genomic DNA was isolated from the sorted cells so that the TCRbeta CDR3 region could be sequenced. The immunoSEQ Assay was used for sequencing of TCRbeta CDR3 regions. The table was pulled from immuneACCESS by TCRdb, which kept in-frame rearrangements only. Such tables lose some clones; where checked, under half of the loss comes from unresolved V genes, and the rest has no known cause. This sample comprises 20,000 to 25,000 clones, 70% to 90% of them detected only once. Of the sample, 21% is held by the ten largest clones. The trial excluded patients who had a history of autoimmune disease or who were on systemic immunosuppression. Peripheral blood for TCR sequencing was collected from all dose cohorts at baseline, on cycle 4 day 1, and on cycle 7 day 1. The samples were taken from a phase I, first-in-human, multicenter, open-label dose-escalation trial of ivuxolimab. Adults with locally advanced or metastatic head and neck squamous cell, hepatocellular, melanoma or renal cell carcinoma were enrolled in the trial. Before TCR sequencing, CD4+ and CD8+ T cells were separately sorted from peripheral blood.

On this clone itself: What antigen it recognizes has not been identified. No clone much larger than this one lies a single base away; base qualities are absent.

Recombination connected TRBV2 to TRBJ1-6; TRBD1 might be the D gene, on 6 matching bases. The sequence came from an adult with an advanced solid tumor such as melanoma, head and neck, liver or kidney cancer. Sequenced here: CD4+ or CD8+ T cells sorted from blood, sampled in a trial of the OX40 agonist ivuxolimab. The DNA is as follows: TGTGCCAGCAGTGAATCCGGCAGGGGATATGATTCACCCCTCCACTTT. Translated, it gives CASSESGRGYDSPLHF.